Below, 5 T cell receptor beta chains from the same sample are listed, as sequenced in a study of blood T cell repertoires in COVID-19 (TCRdb year 2020). Receptor libraries were prepared by the immunoSEQ multiplex PCR assay. The table comes from immuneACCESS by way of TCRdb, which keeps in-frame sequences with V and J called. Part of the clones is missing from these tables; in studies checked, under half for an unresolved V gene and the rest for unknown reasons. This sample comprises a few hundred thousand clones, around 86% of them detected only once. The ten largest clones capture roughly 10% of the sample. What was sequenced was peripheral blood. The receptors come from a woman in her forties or fifties with COVID-19, enrolled during active disease.

This chain uses TRBV30 with TRBJ2-2; D is perhaps TRBD1 (6 bases). Germline V gene data show CDR1 as GTSNPN and CDR2 as SVGIG (reference sequence). The CDR3 is 14 amino acids. Trimming took off 3 bases at V and 4 bases at J, with 12 bases between the two ends. The CDR3 spells CAWRGTMSTGELFF. In nucleotides, the CDR3 is TGTGCCTGGAGAGGGACAATGAGCACCGGGGAGCTGTTTTTT.

The chain carries TRBV6-5 and TRBJ2-2; 9 nucleotides match TRBD2. Germline V gives CDR1 MNHEY, CDR2 SVGAGI. Unmatched junction bases numbered 1, after V lost 4 bases and J lost 7 bases. The CDR3 loop spans 13 amino acids. The CDR3 loop reads CASSLAGVGELFF. The CDR3 nucleotides read TGTGCCAGCAGTTTAGCGGGGGTCGGGGAGCTGTTTTTT.

The table lists this clone with a count of one. The chain combines TRBV4-2 with TRBJ1-1; 8 nucleotides match TRBD1. CDR1 LGHNA and CDR2 YNFKEQ come from the germline V gene. J gave up 3 bases and V 4 bases, and 7 bases lay outside the gene matches. CDR3 length: 15 amino acids. CDR3 sequence reads: CASSLLATGDTEAFF. CDR3 nucleotides: TGTGCCAGCAGCCTGTTGGCGACAGGGGACACTGAAGCTTTCTTT.

The rearrangement joins TRBV11-2 to TRBJ2-1; TRBD2 is a possible D gene (5 bases). The CDR3 loop spans 15 amino acids. The germline gives CDR1 SGHAT, CDR2 FQNNGV. V was pared by 0 bases and J by 7 bases, with 13 bases between. CDR3: CASSLDAGLRNEQFF. Written as DNA, the CDR3 is TGTGCCAGCAGCTTAGATGCCGGACTCCGGAATGAGCAGTTCTTC.

The J gene is TRBJ2-2, the V gene TRBV10-3; tentative D call: TRBD1 (6 bases). CDR1 is ENHRY, CDR2 SYGVKD, per germline. The CDR3 covers 16 residues. The germline V and J ends were trimmed by 3 bases and 3 bases, with 14 bases remaining between them. The DNA for the CDR3 is TGTGCCATCAGTGACAAGGGACATACTTACACCGGGGAGCTGTTTTTT. Translation gives CAISDKGHTYTGELFF.